A selection of T cell receptor beta chains follows, all from one sample in a study of OX40 agonist ivuxolimab in advanced cancers. Method: immunoSEQ multiplex PCR; TCRdb's copy keeps in-frame clones and lacks some. Of about 68,000 clones detected, approximately 83% appear once; the ten largest clones hold approximately 1.5%. The sequenced sample was CD4+ or CD8+ T cells sorted from blood, obtained in a trial of the OX40 agonist ivuxolimab. These receptors were collected from an adult with an advanced solid tumor such as melanoma, head and neck, liver or kidney cancer. The CDR3 runs from the conserved cysteine through the conserved F or W. The D gene is left open where the match is weak. A clone size is listed for some rows: how often the clone was seen (once, few, many), or a class if it is expanded.

J gene: TRBJ1-1
V gene: TRBV9
D gene: TRBD1
clone size: NA
CDR3 protein: CASSVQQGAHTEAFF
CDR3 DNA: TGTGCCAGCAGCGTACAACAGGGGGCTCACACTGAAGCTTTCTTT

J gene: TRBJ2-3
V gene: TRBV28
D gene: NA
clone size: NA
CDR3 protein: CASSGQNTDTQYF
CDR3 DNA: TGTGCCAGCAGTGGACAGAACACAGATACGCAGTATTTT

J gene: TRBJ1-2
V gene: TRBV28
D gene: TRBD1
clone size: NA
CDR3 protein: CASRTGAGYTF
CDR3 DNA: TGTGCCAGCAGAACAGGGGCTGGCTACACCTTC

J gene: TRBJ1-2
V gene: TRBV18
D gene: TRBD1
clone size: few
CDR3 protein: CASSPIQQGNYGYTF
CDR3 DNA: TGTGCCAGCTCACCTATCCAACAGGGGAACTATGGCTACACCTTC

J gene: TRBJ1-2
V gene: TRBV6-1
D gene: TRBD1
clone size: once
CDR3 protein: CASSEGRGRWDYGYTF
CDR3 DNA: TGTGCCAGCAGTGAAGGGAGGGGGCGATGGGACTATGGCTACACCTTC

J gene: TRBJ2-7
V gene: TRBV15
D gene: NA
clone size: NA
CDR3 protein: CATSRDGRASDEQYF
CDR3 DNA: TGTGCCACCAGCAGAGATGGACGTGCGTCTGACGAGCAGTACTTC

J gene: TRBJ1-4
V gene: TRBV19
D gene: NA
clone size: few
CDR3 protein: CASSRQAATNEKLFF
CDR3 DNA: TGTGCCAGTAGTCGACAGGCGGCAACTAATGAAAAACTGTTTTTT

J gene: TRBJ1-1
V gene: TRBV10-1
D gene: NA
clone size: NA
CDR3 protein: CASSETRWTEAFF
CDR3 DNA: TGCGCCAGCAGTGAGACCAGGTGGACTGAAGCTTTCTTT

J gene: TRBJ1-6
V gene: TRBV11-1
D gene: TRBD1
clone size: NA
CDR3 protein: CASSLRDRNSPLHF
CDR3 DNA: TGTGCCAGCAGCTTAAGGGACAGAAATTCACCCCTCCACTTT

J gene: TRBJ2-2
V gene: TRBV4-2
D gene: TRBD2
clone size: NA
CDR3 protein: CASSQVDLAGNTGELFF
CDR3 DNA: TGTGCCAGCAGCCAGGTTGACTTAGCGGGGAACACCGGGGAGCTGTTTTTT

J gene: TRBJ1-1
V gene: TRBV15
D gene: NA
clone size: NA
CDR3 protein: CATSRPRTGNTEAFF
CDR3 DNA: TGTGCCACCAGCAGACCCCGGACGGGGAACACTGAAGCTTTCTTT

J gene: TRBJ2-7
V gene: TRBV5-1
D gene: TRBD1
clone size: NA
CDR3 protein: CASSLDRGDSYEQYF
CDR3 DNA: TGCGCCAGCAGCTTGGACAGGGGTGACTCCTACGAGCAGTACTTC

J gene: TRBJ1-1
V gene: TRBV5-1
D gene: TRBD1
clone size: NA
CDR3 protein: CASSWPGQGSENTEAFF
CDR3 DNA: TGCGCCAGCAGTTGGCCGGGACAGGGCTCCGAAAACACTGAAGCTTTCTTT

J gene: TRBJ2-5
V gene: TRBV11-2
D gene: NA
clone size: NA
CDR3 protein: CASSWPDREETQYF
CDR3 DNA: TGTGCCAGCAGCTGGCCCGACAGAGAAGAGACCCAGTACTTC

J gene: TRBJ1-6
V gene: TRBV19
D gene: NA
clone size: NA
CDR3 protein: CASSIEGGRAYNSPLHF
CDR3 DNA: TGTGCCAGTAGTATAGAAGGAGGAAGGGCCTATAATTCACCCCTCCACTTT

J gene: TRBJ2-5
V gene: TRBV6-1
D gene: TRBD1
clone size: NA
CDR3 protein: CASIRDRGETQYF
CDR3 DNA: TGTGCCAGCATTAGGGACAGGGGAGAGACCCAGTACTTC

J gene: TRBJ1-4
V gene: TRBV5-1
D gene: NA
clone size: NA
CDR3 protein: CASRETLNEKLFF
CDR3 DNA: TGCGCCAGCAGAGAAACCCTCAATGAAAAACTGTTTTTT

J gene: TRBJ2-1
V gene: TRBV27
D gene: TRBD1
clone size: NA
CDR3 protein: CASSLGRDRSSYNEQFF
CDR3 DNA: TGTGCCAGCAGTTTAGGTCGGGACAGGAGCTCCTACAATGAGCAGTTCTTC

J gene: TRBJ1-2
V gene: TRBV6-5
D gene: TRBD1
clone size: NA
CDR3 protein: CASGDRINYGYTF
CDR3 DNA: TGTGCCAGCGGGGACAGGATCAACTATGGCTACACCTTC

J gene: TRBJ1-2
V gene: TRBV6-5
D gene: NA
clone size: NA
CDR3 protein: CASSLPGMGGYTF
CDR3 DNA: TGTGCCAGCAGCCTGCCGGGGATGGGCGGCTACACCTTC

J gene: TRBJ2-1
V gene: TRBV18
D gene: TRBD1
clone size: few
CDR3 protein: CASSPGQGNEQFF
CDR3 DNA: TGTGCCAGCTCACCAGGACAGGGAAATGAGCAGTTCTTC

J gene: TRBJ1-6
V gene: TRBV11-2
D gene: NA
clone size: NA
CDR3 protein: CASSATSSYNSPLHF
CDR3 DNA: TGTGCCAGCAGCGCCACCAGCTCCTATAATTCACCCCTCCACTTT

J gene: TRBJ2-5
V gene: TRBV7-2
D gene: TRBD1
clone size: NA
CDR3 protein: CASSPGQRQETQYF
CDR3 DNA: TGTGCCAGCAGCCCGGGACAGCGGCAAGAGACCCAGTACTTC

J gene: TRBJ1-2
V gene: TRBV11-2
D gene: NA
clone size: NA
CDR3 protein: CASSPGGYGYTF
CDR3 DNA: TGTGCCAGCAGCCCCGGGGGCTATGGCTACACCTTC

J gene: TRBJ2-1
V gene: TRBV7-9
D gene: TRBD2
clone size: NA
CDR3 protein: CASSLSGNNEQFF
CDR3 DNA: TGTGCCAGCTCCTTAAGCGGGAACAATGAGCAGTTCTTC

J gene: TRBJ1-6
V gene: TRBV27
D gene: NA
clone size: NA
CDR3 protein: CASRLSGGNNSPLHF
CDR3 DNA: TGTGCCAGCAGGTTGTCTGGAGGGAATAATTCACCCCTCCACTTT

J gene: TRBJ2-3
V gene: TRBV6-6
D gene: NA
clone size: NA
CDR3 protein: CASSYRLDSTDTQYF
CDR3 DNA: TGTGCCAGCAGTTACCGACTTGACAGCACAGATACGCAGTATTTT

J gene: TRBJ2-3
V gene: TRBV5-1
D gene: NA
clone size: NA
CDR3 protein: CASSLAITDTQYF
CDR3 DNA: TGCGCCAGCAGCTTGGCCATCACAGATACGCAGTATTTT

J gene: TRBJ1-1
V gene: TRBV30
D gene: NA
clone size: NA
CDR3 protein: CAWEVRMNTEAFF
CDR3 DNA: TGTGCCTGGGAAGTCCGTATGAACACTGAAGCTTTCTTT

J gene: TRBJ2-3
V gene: TRBV2
D gene: TRBD1
clone size: NA
CDR3 protein: CASKPYRGQGLDTQYF
CDR3 DNA: TGTGCCAGCAAGCCTTACAGGGGTCAGGGATTGGATACGCAGTATTTT

J gene: TRBJ2-2
V gene: TRBV30
D gene: NA
clone size: NA
CDR3 protein: CAWSHRETGELFF
CDR3 DNA: TGTGCCTGGAGTCATAGGGAAACCGGGGAGCTGTTTTTT

J gene: TRBJ1-5
V gene: TRBV11-2
D gene: TRBD1
clone size: NA
CDR3 protein: CASSLTGGSNNQPQHF
CDR3 DNA: TGTGCCAGCAGCTTGACAGGGGGCTCTAACAATCAGCCCCAGCATTTT

J gene: TRBJ1-2
V gene: TRBV11-2
D gene: TRBD1
clone size: NA
CDR3 protein: CASSSDRVSYGYTF
CDR3 DNA: TGTGCCAGCAGCTCGGACAGGGTCTCCTATGGCTACACCTTC

J gene: TRBJ1-2
V gene: TRBV6-6
D gene: NA
clone size: NA
CDR3 protein: CASRITYRDGYTF
CDR3 DNA: TGTGCCAGCAGGATCACTTACAGGGATGGCTACACCTTC

J gene: TRBJ1-1
V gene: TRBV6-1
D gene: NA
clone size: NA
CDR3 protein: CASSEGTTEAFF
CDR3 DNA: TGTGCCAGCAGTGAGGGGACGACTGAAGCTTTCTTT

J gene: TRBJ2-3
V gene: TRBV18
D gene: NA
clone size: few
CDR3 protein: CASSPGTDTQYF
CDR3 DNA: TGTGCCAGCTCACCAGGGACAGATACGCAGTATTTT

J gene: TRBJ2-3
V gene: TRBV29-1
D gene: TRBD1
clone size: once
CDR3 protein: CSVRQGAKGTDTQYF
CDR3 DNA: TGCAGCGTGCGACAGGGGGCAAAAGGCACAGATACGCAGTATTTT

J gene: TRBJ1-6
V gene: TRBV28
D gene: NA
clone size: NA
CDR3 protein: CASSSAGRTYNSPLHF
CDR3 DNA: TGTGCCAGCAGTTCTGCAGGGAGGACCTATAATTCACCCCTCCACTTT

J gene: TRBJ2-3
V gene: TRBV30
D gene: TRBD2
clone size: NA
CDR3 protein: CAWSPLAGGRDTQYF
CDR3 DNA: TGTGCCTGGAGTCCGTTAGCGGGGGGGCGGGATACGCAGTATTTT

J gene: TRBJ2-2
V gene: TRBV6-5
D gene: NA
clone size: NA
CDR3 protein: CASSYGRTGNTGELFF
CDR3 DNA: TGTGCCAGCAGTTACGGTAGAACAGGGAACACCGGGGAGCTGTTTTTT

J gene: TRBJ1-2
V gene: TRBV5-1
D gene: TRBD1
clone size: NA
CDR3 protein: CASSLGTGGDGYTF
CDR3 DNA: TGCGCCAGCAGCTTGGGGACAGGGGGCGATGGCTACACCTTC

J gene: TRBJ1-5
V gene: TRBV15
D gene: NA
clone size: NA
CDR3 protein: CATSRVGSNQPQHF
CDR3 DNA: TGTGCCACCAGCAGAGTCGGTAGCAATCAGCCCCAGCATTTT

J gene: TRBJ2-2
V gene: TRBV6-1
D gene: NA
clone size: few
CDR3 protein: CASRTGTGELFF
CDR3 DNA: TGTGCCAGCAGAACAGGGACCGGGGAGCTGTTTTTT

J gene: TRBJ1-3
V gene: TRBV7-2
D gene: NA
clone size: NA
CDR3 protein: CASSRAGGSGNTIYF
CDR3 DNA: TGTGCCAGCAGCCGGGCGGGGGGCTCTGGAAACACCATATATTTT

J gene: TRBJ1-1
V gene: TRBV6-6
D gene: NA
clone size: NA
CDR3 protein: CASTQRRVNTEAFF
CDR3 DNA: TGTGCCAGCACCCAGCGGAGGGTGAACACTGAAGCTTTCTTT

J gene: TRBJ1-1
V gene: TRBV18
D gene: NA
clone size: NA
CDR3 protein: CASSPPFIEGEAFF
CDR3 DNA: TGTGCCAGCTCACCACCGTTTATCGAGGGGGAAGCTTTCTTT

J gene: TRBJ1-2
V gene: TRBV5-1
D gene: NA
clone size: few
CDR3 protein: CASSPEGTLSLVGGYTF
CDR3 DNA: TGCGCCAGCAGCCCGGAGGGGACATTAAGTTTAGTTGGTGGCTACACCTTC

J gene: TRBJ1-1
V gene: TRBV2
D gene: NA
clone size: NA
CDR3 protein: CASSEAGDVSEAFF
CDR3 DNA: TGTGCCAGCAGTGAAGCTGGGGACGTATCTGAAGCTTTCTTT

J gene: TRBJ2-3
V gene: TRBV5-1
D gene: NA
clone size: NA
CDR3 protein: CASSWDKDTQYF
CDR3 DNA: TGCGCCAGCAGCTGGGACAAGGATACGCAGTATTTT

J gene: TRBJ1-2
V gene: TRBV27
D gene: NA
clone size: NA
CDR3 protein: CASRSDTRGANYGYTF
CDR3 DNA: TGTGCCAGCAGATCCGACACTAGGGGAGCTAACTATGGCTACACCTTC

J gene: TRBJ2-7
V gene: TRBV10-2
D gene: NA
clone size: NA
CDR3 protein: CATKGSPTREQYF
CDR3 DNA: TGCGCCACCAAGGGGAGTCCCACCCGCGAGCAGTACTTC

J gene: TRBJ1-2
V gene: TRBV19
D gene: NA
clone size: NA
CDR3 protein: CASTPSDETVGYGYTF
CDR3 DNA: TGTGCCAGTACCCCCAGCGATGAGACAGTTGGCTATGGCTACACCTTC

J gene: TRBJ1-2
V gene: TRBV5-4
D gene: NA
clone size: NA
CDR3 protein: CASSLSRDGYTF
CDR3 DNA: TGTGCCAGCAGCTTATCCAGAGATGGCTACACCTTC

J gene: TRBJ1-1
V gene: TRBV5-4
D gene: NA
clone size: NA
CDR3 protein: CASSLGGRGTEAFF
CDR3 DNA: TGTGCCAGCAGCTTGGGGGGCAGGGGTACTGAAGCTTTCTTT